What follows are 10 T cell receptor beta chains derived from one specimen sequenced in a study of blood T cells in healthy people across ages. The authors ran a second PCR of 7 to 11 cycles using a sample-barcoded 5' primer and a J-beta primer mix. MiXCR, applied by TCRdb to the 5' RACE reads, yields one record per CDR3 protein. The repertoire holds 1.5 million to 2 million distinct CDR3 sequences, with approximately 50% as singletons. The sample consisted of blood. These receptors were obtained from a woman in her forties in good health.

CDR3 coding DNA: TGTGCCAGCAGGCCCCCCAGGGGACCCCAAGAGACCCAGTACTTC. This codes for CASRPPRGPQETQYF. This chain connects TRBV7-2 to TRBJ2-5; tentative D call: TRBD1 (6 bases). Germline V CDR1 and CDR2: SGHTA, FQGNSA. V lost 6 bases and J 1 base, leaving 15 bases between the germline ends. The CDR3 length is 15 residues. Drawing the rest from reference TRBV7-2 and TRBJ2-5, the complete variable domain is GAGVSQSPSNKVTEKGKDVELRCDPISGHTALYWYRQSLGQGLEFLIYFQGNSAPDKSGLPSDRFSAERTGGSVSTLTIQRTQQEDSAVYLCASRPPRGPQETQYFGPGTRLLVL.

The chain uses TRBV5-1 and TRBJ1-2; no clear D gene. Germline loops: CDR1 SGHRS, CDR2 YFSETQ. Trimming took off 1 base at V and 4 bases at J, with 8 bases between the two ends. CDR3 length: 13 amino acids. The CDR3 DNA is TGCGCCAGCAGCTTGACGCAGACCTATGGCTACACCTTC. This sequence encodes CASSLTQTYGYTF.

The rearrangement links TRBV6-5 to TRBJ1-6; D is possibly TRBD1 (6 bases). V was cut by 0 bases and J by 8 bases, with 11 bases left in between. The CDR3 is 15 amino acids. Germline V gene lookup returns CDR1 MNHEY and CDR2 SVGAGI. The chain's CDR3 is CASSYSWTAHSPLHF. DNA for the CDR3: TGTGCCAGCAGTTACTCGTGGACAGCTCATTCACCCCTCCACTTT.

This clonotype was counted between two and nine times. The rearrangement uses TRBV9 and TRBJ2-1; 7 bases agree with TRBD2. The CDR3 has 14 residues. V lost 2 bases to trimming and J lost 6 bases; unmatched junction nucleotides: 5. CDR1 SGDLS and CDR2 YYNGEE come from the germline V gene. The CDR3 sequence: CASSVGGEANEQFF. DNA of the CDR3: TGTGCCAGCAGCGTGGGGGGGGAGGCCAATGAGCAGTTCTTC.

The V call is TRBV6-6, the J call TRBJ2-3, with D possibly matching TRBD2 (7 bases). V was pared by 0 bases and J by 1 base, with 11 bases between. The CDR3 runs 16 residues. Germline V lookup: CDR1 MNHNY, CDR2 SVGAGI (reference sequence). CDR3 region: CASSYSGGGGTDTQYF. The CDR3 DNA reads as TGTGCCAGCAGTTACTCTGGGGGGGGCGGCACAGATACGCAGTATTTT.

The V gene is TRBV19, the J gene TRBJ1-2; 11 bases match TRBD1. This CDR3 is built from 13 residues. Germline CDR1 reads LNHDA; CDR2 reads SQIVND (reference sequence). V lost 9 bases, J lost 4 bases, and 4 bases stayed unmatched. The chain's CDR3 is CASRDRGAYGYTF. For the CDR3, the DNA is TGTGCCAGCCGGGACAGGGGGGCCTATGGCTACACCTTC.

This clonotype was seen a handful of times. The chain uses TRBV4-1 and TRBJ2-1; D is unclear. The CDR3 covers 13 residues. V was pared by 1 base and J by 4 bases, with 5 bases between. The germline V gene has CDR1 MGHRA and CDR2 YSYEKL. The CDR3 region is CASSQAAYNEQFF. In DNA form, the CDR3 reads TGCGCCAGCAGCCAAGCGGCTTACAATGAGCAGTTCTTC.

The J gene is TRBJ1-2, the V gene TRBV14, with 7 bases fitting TRBD1. The CDR3 has 16 amino acids. Germline CDR1 and CDR2: SGHDN and FVKESK. Trimming at V came to 3 bases and at J to 4 bases, leaving 11 bases not matched to a gene. CDR3 coding DNA: TGTGCCAGCAGCCATAACACCCGACAGGGTGGCTATGGCTACACCTTC. As protein: CASSHNTRQGGYGYTF.

This clonotype was seen once. The V call is TRBV6-2 or TRBV6-3, the J call TRBJ1-4; D may be TRBD1 (6 bases). The length of the CDR3 is 16 residues. V lost 0 bases, J lost 7 bases, and 15 bases lay in between. Germline V lookup: CDR1 MNHEY, CDR2 SVGEGT. CDR3 coding DNA: TGTGCCAGCAGTTACTCGACAGGACAAGCCCTTGAAAAACTGTTTTTT. Its translation: CASSYSTGQALEKLFF.

The chain recombines TRBV6-1 with TRBJ2-4, with D unclear. TRBJ2-7 matches the DNA end more closely, so the J call is doubtful. This CDR3 is 15 amino acids long. CDR1 MNHNS and CDR2 SASEGT come from the germline V gene. The CDR3 sequence: CASSEVGQVTYEQYF. The CDR3 nucleotides read TGTGCCAGCAGTGAAGTAGGGCAGGTGACCTACGAGCAGTACTTC.